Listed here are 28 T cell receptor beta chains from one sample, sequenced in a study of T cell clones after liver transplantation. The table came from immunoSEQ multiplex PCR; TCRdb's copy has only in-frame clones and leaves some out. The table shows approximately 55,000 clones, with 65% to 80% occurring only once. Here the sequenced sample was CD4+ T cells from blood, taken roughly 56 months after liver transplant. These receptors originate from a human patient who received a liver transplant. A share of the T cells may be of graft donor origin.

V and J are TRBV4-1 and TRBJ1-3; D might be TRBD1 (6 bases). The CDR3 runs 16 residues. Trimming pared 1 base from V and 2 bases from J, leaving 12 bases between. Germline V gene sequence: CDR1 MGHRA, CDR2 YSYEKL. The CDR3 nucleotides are TGCGCCAGCAGCCAAGCCGAGGGGGGGGCTGGAAACACCATATATTTT. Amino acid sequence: CASSQAEGGAGNTIYF.

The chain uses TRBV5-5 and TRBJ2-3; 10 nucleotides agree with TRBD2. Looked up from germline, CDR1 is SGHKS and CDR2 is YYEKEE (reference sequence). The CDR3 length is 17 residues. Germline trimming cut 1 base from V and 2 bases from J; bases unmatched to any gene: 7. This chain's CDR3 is CASSLSPSGGVTDTQYF. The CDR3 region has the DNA TGTGCCAGCAGCTTGAGCCCCAGCGGGGGGGTCACAGATACGCAGTATTTT.

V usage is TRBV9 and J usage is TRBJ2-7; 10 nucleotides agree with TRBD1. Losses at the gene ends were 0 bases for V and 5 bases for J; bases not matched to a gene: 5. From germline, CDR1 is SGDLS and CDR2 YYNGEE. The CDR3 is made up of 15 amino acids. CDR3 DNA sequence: TGTGCCAGCAGCGTAGGGACAGGGGGTCTCGACGAGCAGTACTTC. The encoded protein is CASSVGTGGLDEQYF.

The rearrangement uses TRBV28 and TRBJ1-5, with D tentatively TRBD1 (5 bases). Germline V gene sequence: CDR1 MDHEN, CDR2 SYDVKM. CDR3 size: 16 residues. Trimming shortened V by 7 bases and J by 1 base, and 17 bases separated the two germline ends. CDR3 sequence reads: CASTTPTGPSNQPQHF. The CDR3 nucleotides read TGTGCCAGCACGACACCGACGGGACCCAGCAATCAGCCCCAGCATTTT.

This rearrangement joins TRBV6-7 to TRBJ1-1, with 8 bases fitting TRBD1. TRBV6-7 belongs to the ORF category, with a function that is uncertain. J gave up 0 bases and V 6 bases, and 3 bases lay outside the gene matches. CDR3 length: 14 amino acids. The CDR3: CASSQTGVNTEAFF. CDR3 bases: TGTGCCAGCAGCCAGACAGGGGTGAACACTGAAGCTTTCTTT.

The CDR3 coding sequence is TGTGCCAGCAGCTTCTCCCAGCGGGGGGGGACAGATACGCAGTATTTT. Translated: CASSFSQRGGTDTQYF. V gene TRBV5-4 combines with J gene TRBJ2-3, with 10 bases matching TRBD2. Germline V gives CDR1 SGHNT, CDR2 YYREEE (reference sequence). Trimming cost V 2 bases and J 3 bases; bases outside gene matches: 6. The CDR3 totals 16 residues.

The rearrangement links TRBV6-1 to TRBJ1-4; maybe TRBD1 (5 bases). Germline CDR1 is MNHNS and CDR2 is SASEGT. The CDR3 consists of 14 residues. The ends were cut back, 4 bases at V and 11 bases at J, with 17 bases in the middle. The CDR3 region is CASSAASGAEKLFF. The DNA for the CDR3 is TGTGCCAGCAGTGCCGCCAGTGGGGCCGAGAAACTGTTTTTT.

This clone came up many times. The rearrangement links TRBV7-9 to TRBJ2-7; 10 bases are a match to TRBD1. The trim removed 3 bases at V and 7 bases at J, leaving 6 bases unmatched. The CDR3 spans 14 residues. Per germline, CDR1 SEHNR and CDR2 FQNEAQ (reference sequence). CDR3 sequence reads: CASSFSTGGGEQYF. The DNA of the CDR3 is TGTGCCAGCAGCTTCTCGACAGGGGGCGGTGAGCAGTACTTC.

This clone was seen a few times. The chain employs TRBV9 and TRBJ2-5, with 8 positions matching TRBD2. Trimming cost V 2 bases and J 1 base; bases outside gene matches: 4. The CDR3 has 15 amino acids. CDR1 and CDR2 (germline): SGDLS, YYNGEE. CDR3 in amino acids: CASSVNRGGQETQYF. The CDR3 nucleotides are TGTGCCAGCAGCGTCAACCGGGGGGGCCAAGAGACCCAGTACTTC.

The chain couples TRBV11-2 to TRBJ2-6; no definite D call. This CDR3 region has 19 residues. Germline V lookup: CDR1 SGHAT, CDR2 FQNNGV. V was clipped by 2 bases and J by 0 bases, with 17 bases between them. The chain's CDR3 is CASSLISTVSLSGANVLTF. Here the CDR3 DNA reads TGTGCCAGCAGCTTAATCTCTACAGTGTCGCTCTCTGGGGCCAACGTCCTGACTTTC.

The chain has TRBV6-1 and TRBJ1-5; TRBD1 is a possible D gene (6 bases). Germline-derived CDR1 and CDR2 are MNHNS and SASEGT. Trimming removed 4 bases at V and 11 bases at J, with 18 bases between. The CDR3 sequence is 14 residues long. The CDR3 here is CASSAAGGHSAQHF. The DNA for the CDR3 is TGTGCCAGCAGTGCAGCCGGGGGCCACTCGGCCCAGCATTTT.

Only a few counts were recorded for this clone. In nucleotides, the CDR3 is TGTGCCAGTAGTATAGATCAGGACAGCCCAGGGAGGCCCCAGCATTTT. Its translation: CASSIDQDSPGRPQHF. The chain combines TRBV19 with TRBJ1-5, with D tentatively TRBD1 (6 bases). From germline, CDR1 is LNHDA and CDR2 SQIVND (reference sequence). The CDR3 length is 16 residues. V dropped 0 bases and J dropped 9 bases, with 18 bases sitting between them.

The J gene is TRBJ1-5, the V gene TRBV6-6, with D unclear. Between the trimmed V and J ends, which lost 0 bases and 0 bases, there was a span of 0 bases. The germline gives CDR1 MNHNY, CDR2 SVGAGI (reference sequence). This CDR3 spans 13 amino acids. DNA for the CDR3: TGTGCCAGCAGTTACTCTAGCAATCAGCCCCAGCATTTT. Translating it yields CASSYSSNQPQHF.

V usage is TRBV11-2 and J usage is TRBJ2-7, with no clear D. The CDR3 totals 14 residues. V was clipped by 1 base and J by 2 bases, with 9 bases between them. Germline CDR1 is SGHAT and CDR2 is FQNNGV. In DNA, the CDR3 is TGTGCCAGCAGCTTAGCTTACGGCCCCTACGAGCAGTACTTC. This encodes CASSLAYGPYEQYF.

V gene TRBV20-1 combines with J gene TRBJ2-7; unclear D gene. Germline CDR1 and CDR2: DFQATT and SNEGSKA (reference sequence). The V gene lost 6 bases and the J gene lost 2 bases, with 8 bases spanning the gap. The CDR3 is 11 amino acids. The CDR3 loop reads CSATVTYEQYF. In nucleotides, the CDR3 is TGCAGTGCAACGGTAACCTACGAGCAGTACTTC.

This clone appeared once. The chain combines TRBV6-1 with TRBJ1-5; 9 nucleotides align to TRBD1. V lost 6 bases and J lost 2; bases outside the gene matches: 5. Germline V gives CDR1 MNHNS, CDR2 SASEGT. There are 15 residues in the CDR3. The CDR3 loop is CASSRDRVGNQPQHF. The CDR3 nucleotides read TGTGCCAGCAGCCGGGACAGGGTTGGCAATCAGCCCCAGCATTTT.

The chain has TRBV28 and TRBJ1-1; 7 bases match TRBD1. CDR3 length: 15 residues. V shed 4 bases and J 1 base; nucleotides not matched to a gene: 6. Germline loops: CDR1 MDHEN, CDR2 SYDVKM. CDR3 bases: TGTGCCAGCAGTTCACCTCGACAGGGGAACACTGAAGCTTTCTTT. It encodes CASSSPRQGNTEAFF.

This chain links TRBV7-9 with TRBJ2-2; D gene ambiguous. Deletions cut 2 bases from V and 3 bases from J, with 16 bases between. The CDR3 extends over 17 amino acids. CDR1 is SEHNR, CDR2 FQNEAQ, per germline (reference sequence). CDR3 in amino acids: CASSLMQTLGYTGELFF. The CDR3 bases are TGTGCCAGCAGCTTAATGCAGACTCTGGGTTACACCGGGGAGCTGTTTTTT.

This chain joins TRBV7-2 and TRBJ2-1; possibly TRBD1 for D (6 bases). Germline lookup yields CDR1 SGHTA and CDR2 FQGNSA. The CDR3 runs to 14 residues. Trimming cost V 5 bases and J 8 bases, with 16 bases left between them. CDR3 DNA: TGTGCCAGCAGCCAGCGGACAGTGGGCGATGAGCAGTTCTTC. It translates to CASSQRTVGDEQFF.

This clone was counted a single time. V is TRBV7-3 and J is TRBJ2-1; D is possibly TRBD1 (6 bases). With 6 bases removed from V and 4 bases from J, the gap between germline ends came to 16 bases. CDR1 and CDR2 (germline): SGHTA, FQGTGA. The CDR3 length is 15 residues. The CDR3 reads CASRPQGLPYNEQFF. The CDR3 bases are TGTGCCAGCAGGCCTCAGGGGCTTCCATACAATGAGCAGTTCTTC.

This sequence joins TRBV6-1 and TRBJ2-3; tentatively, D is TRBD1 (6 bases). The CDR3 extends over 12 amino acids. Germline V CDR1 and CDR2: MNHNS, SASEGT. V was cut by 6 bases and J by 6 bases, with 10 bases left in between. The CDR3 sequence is CASRHRADTQYF. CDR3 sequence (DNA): TGTGCCAGCAGACACAGGGCGGATACGCAGTATTTT.

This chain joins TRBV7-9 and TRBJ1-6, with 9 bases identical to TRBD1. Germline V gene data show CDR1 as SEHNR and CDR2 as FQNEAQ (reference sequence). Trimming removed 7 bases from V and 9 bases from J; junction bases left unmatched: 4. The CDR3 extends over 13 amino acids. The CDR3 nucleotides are TGTGCCAGCACCGGACAGGGGCGTTCACCCCTCCACTTT. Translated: CASTGQGRSPLHF.

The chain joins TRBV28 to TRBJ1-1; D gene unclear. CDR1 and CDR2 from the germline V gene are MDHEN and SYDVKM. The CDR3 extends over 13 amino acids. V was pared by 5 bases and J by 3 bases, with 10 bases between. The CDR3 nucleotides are TGTGCCAGCAGTCCCTGGCCAGACACTGAAGCTTTCTTT. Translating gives CASSPWPDTEAFF.

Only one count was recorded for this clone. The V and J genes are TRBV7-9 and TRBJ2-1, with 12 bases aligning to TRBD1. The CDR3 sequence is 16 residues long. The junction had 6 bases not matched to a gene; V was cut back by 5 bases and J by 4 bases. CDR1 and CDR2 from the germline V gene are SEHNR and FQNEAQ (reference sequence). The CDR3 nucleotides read TGTGCCAGCAGCCCCTTGGGACAGGGGGCTTACAATGAGCAGTTCTTC. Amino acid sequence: CASSPLGQGAYNEQFF.

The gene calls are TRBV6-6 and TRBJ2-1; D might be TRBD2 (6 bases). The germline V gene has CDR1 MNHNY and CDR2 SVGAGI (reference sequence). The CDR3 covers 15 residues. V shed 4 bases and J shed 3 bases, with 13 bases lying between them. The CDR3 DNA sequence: TGTGCCAGCAGTTCGGCCGCCGGGAGCTACAATGAGCAGTTCTTC. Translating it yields CASSSAAGSYNEQFF.

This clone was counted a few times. The CDR3 spells CAWNTPGQMGIEFF. Here the CDR3 DNA reads TGTGCCTGGAACACTCCGGGACAAATGGGTATCGAGTTCTTC. The chain recombines TRBV30 with TRBJ2-1; D is perhaps TRBD1 (6 bases). This CDR3 contains 14 residues. Germline V gene data show CDR1 as GTSNPN and CDR2 as SVGIG (reference sequence). Trimming cost V 4 bases and J 14 bases, with 24 bases left between them. Drawing the rest from reference TRBV30 and TRBJ2-1, the complete variable domain is SQTIHQWPATLVQPVGSPLSLECTVEGTSNPNLYWYRQAAGRGLQLLFYSVGIGQISSEVPQNLSASRPQDRQFILSSKKLLLSDSGFYLCAWNTPGQMGIEFFGPGTRLTVL.

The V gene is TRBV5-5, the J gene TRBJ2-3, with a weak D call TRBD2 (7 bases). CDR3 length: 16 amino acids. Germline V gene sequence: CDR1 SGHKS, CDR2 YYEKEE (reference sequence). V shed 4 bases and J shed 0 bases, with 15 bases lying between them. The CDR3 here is CASSKGGAFSTDTQYF. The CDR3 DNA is TGTGCCAGCAGCAAGGGGGGGGCCTTTAGCACAGATACGCAGTATTTT.

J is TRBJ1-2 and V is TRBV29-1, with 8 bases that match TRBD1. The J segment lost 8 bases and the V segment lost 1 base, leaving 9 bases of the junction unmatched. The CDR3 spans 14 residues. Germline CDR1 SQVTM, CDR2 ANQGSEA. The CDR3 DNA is TGCAGCGTTGAAGTCGGACAGGGTGCTCAAGGCTACACCTTC. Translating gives CSVEVGQGAQGYTF.